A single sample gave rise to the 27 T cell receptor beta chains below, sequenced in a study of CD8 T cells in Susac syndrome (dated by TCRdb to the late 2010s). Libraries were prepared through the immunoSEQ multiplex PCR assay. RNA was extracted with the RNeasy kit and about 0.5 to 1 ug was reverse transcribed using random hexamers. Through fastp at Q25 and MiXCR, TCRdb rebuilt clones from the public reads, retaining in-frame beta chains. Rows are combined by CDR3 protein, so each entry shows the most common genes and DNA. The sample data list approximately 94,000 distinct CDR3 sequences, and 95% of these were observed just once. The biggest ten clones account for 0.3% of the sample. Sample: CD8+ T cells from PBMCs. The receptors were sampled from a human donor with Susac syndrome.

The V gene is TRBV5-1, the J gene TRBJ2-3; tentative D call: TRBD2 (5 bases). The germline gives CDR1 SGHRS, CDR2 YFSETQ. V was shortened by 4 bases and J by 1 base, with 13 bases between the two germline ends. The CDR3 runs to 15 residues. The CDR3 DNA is TGCGCCAGCAGCCCATGGGAAGCGGGCACAGATACGCAGTATTTT. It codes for CASSPWEAGTDTQYF.

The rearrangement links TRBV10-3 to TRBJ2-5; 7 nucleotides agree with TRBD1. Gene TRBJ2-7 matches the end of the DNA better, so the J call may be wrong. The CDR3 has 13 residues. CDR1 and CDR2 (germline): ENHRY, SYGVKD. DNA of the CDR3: TGTGCCATCAGTGAGGAAGGGGGCCGCGAGCAGTACTTC. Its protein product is CAISEEGGREQYF.

CDR3 sequence (DNA): TGTGCCACGCGACTAGCGGGTTCCTACGAGCAGTACTTC. This translates into CATRLAGSYEQYF. V is TRBV19 and J is TRBJ2-7; 10 nucleotides match TRBD2. Germline CDR1 is LNHDA and CDR2 is SQIVND (reference sequence). Trimming cost V 10 bases and J 1 base; bases outside gene matches: 4. The CDR3 spans 13 residues. The full variable domain, with the rest looked up from reference TRBV19 and TRBJ2-7, is DGGITQSPKYLFRKEGQNVTLSCEQNLNHDAMYWYRQDPGQGLRLIYYSQIVNDFQKGDIAEGYSVSREKKESFPLTVTSAQKNPTAFYLCATRLAGSYEQYFGPGTRLTVT.

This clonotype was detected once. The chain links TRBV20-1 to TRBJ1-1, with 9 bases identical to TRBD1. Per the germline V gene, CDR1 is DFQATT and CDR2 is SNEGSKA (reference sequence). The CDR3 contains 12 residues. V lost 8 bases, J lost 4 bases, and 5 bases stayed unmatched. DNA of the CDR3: TGCAGTCCGGGACAGGGTTTCACTGAAGCTTTCTTT. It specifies CSPGQGFTEAFF.

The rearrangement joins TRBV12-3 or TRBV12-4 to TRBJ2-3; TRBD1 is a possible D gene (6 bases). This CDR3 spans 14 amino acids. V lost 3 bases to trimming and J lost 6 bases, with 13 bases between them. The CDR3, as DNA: TGTGCCAGCAGTTTGTCAGGGGCTAAGGATACGCAGTATTTT. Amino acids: CASSLSGAKDTQYF.

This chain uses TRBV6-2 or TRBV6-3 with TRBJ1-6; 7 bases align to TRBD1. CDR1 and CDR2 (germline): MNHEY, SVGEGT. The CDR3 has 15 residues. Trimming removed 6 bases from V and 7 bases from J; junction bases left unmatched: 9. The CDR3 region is CASSPGGSPNSPLHF. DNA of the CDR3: TGTGCCAGCAGCCCAGGGGGGTCCCCGAATTCACCCCTCCACTTT.

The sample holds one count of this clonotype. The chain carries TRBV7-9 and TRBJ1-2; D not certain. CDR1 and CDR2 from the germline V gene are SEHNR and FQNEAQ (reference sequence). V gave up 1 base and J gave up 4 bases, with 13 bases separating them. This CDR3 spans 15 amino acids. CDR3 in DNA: TGTGCCAGCAGCTTAGAGTATGAGCAGCTCTATGGCTACACCTTC. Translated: CASSLEYEQLYGYTF.

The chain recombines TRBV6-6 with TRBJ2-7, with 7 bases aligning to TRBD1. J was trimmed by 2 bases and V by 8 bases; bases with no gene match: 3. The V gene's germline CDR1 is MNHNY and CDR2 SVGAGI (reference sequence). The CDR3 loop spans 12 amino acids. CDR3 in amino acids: CASYQGAYEQYF. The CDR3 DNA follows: TGTGCCAGCTATCAGGGGGCCTACGAGCAGTACTTC.

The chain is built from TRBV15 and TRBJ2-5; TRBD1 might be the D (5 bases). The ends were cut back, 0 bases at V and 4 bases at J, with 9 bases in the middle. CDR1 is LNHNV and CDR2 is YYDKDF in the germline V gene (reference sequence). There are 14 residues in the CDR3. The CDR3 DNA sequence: TGTGCCACCAGCAGAGATATTAGGGGAGAGACCCAGTACTTC. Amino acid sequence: CATSRDIRGETQYF.

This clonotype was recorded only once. The CDR3 DNA is TGTGCCAGCGGTGGGGGTGGCTACACCTTC. This encodes CASGGGGYTF. This chain joins TRBV19 and TRBJ1-2; TRBD1 is a possible D gene (5 bases). Germline V lookup: CDR1 LNHDA, CDR2 SQIVND (reference sequence). The CDR3 is 10 residues long. V lost 9 bases and J 7 bases, leaving 9 bases between the germline ends.

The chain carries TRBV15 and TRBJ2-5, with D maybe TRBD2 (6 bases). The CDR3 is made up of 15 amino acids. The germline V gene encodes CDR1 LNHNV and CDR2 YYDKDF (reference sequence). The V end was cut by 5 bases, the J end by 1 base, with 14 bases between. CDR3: CATSHAGRLQETQYF. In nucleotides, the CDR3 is TGTGCCACCAGCCACGCGGGACGGCTCCAAGAGACCCAGTACTTC. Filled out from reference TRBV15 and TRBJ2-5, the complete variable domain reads DAMVIQNPRYQVTQFGKPVTLSCSQTLNHNVMYWYQQKSSQAPKLLFHYYDKDFNNEADTPDNFQSRRPNTSFCFLDIRSPGLGDTAMYLCATSHAGRLQETQYFGPGTRLLVL.

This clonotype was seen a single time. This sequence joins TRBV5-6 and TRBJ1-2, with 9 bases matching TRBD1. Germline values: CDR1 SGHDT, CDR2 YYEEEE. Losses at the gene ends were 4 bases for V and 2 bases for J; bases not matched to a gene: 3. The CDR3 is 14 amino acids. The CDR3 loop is CASSPGTGNYGYTF. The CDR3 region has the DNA TGTGCCAGCAGCCCCGGGACAGGGAACTATGGCTACACCTTC. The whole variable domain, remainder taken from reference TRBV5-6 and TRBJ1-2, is DAGVTQSPTHLIKTRGQQVTLRCSPKSGHDTVSWYQQALGQGPQFIFQYYEEEERQRGNFPDRFSGHQFPNYSSELNVNALLLGDSALYLCASSPGTGNYGYTFGSGTRLTVV.

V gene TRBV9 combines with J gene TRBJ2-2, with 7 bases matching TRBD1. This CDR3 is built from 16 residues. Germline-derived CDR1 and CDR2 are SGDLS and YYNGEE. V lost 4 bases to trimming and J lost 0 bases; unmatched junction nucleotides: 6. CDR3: CASSFPGQPNTGELFF. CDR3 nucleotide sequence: TGTGCCAGCAGCTTCCCGGGACAGCCGAACACCGGGGAGCTGTTTTTT.

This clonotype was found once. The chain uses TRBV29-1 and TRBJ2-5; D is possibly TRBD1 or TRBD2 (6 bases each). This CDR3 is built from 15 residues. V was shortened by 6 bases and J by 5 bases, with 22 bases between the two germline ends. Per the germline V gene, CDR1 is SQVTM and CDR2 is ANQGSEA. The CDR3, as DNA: TGCAGCGTGCGAGGTTGGGCAGGGGAGGACGAGACCCAGTACTTC. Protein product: CSVRGWAGEDETQYF.

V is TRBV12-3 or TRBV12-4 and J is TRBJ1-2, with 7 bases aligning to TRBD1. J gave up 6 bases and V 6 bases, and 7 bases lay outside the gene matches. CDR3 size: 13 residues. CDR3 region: CASRQTQGNGYTF. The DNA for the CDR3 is TGTGCCAGCAGGCAAACACAGGGGAATGGCTACACCTTC.

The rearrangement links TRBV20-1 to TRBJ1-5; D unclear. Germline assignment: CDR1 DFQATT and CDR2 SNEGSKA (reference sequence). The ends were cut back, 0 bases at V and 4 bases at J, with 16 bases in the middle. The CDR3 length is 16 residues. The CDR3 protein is CSARDSSGTGNQPQHF. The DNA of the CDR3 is TGCAGTGCTAGAGATTCGAGTGGCACGGGTAATCAGCCCCAGCATTTT.

This CDR3 is CSVEDNGGLGDTQYF. Written as DNA, the CDR3 is TGCAGCGTTGAAGATAACGGGGGGCTCGGAGATACGCAGTATTTT. The genes are TRBV29-1 and TRBJ2-3; maybe TRBD2 (7 bases). CDR1 SQVTM and CDR2 ANQGSEA come from the germline V gene. Trimming shortened V by 0 bases and J by 5 bases, and 15 bases separated the two germline ends. The CDR3 is 15 residues long.

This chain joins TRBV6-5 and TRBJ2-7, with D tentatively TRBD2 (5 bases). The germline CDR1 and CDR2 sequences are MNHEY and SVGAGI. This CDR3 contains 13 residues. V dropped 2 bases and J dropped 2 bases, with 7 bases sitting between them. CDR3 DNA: TGTGCCAGCAGTTACGGAGCGGCCTACGAGCAGTACTTC. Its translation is CASSYGAAYEQYF.

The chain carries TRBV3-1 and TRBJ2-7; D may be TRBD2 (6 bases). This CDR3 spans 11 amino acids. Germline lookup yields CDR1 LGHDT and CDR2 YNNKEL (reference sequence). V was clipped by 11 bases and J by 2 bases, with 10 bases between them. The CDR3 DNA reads TGTGCCTCATCGGGGGCCTACGAGCAGTACTTC. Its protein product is CASSGAYEQYF.

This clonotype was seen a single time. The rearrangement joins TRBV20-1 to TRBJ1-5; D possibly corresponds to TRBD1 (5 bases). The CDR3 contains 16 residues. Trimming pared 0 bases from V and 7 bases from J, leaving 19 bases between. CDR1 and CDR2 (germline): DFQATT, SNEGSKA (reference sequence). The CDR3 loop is CSARDLVRGGNQPQHF. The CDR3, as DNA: TGCAGTGCTAGAGATCTGGTTCGGGGGGGAAACCAGCCCCAGCATTTT.

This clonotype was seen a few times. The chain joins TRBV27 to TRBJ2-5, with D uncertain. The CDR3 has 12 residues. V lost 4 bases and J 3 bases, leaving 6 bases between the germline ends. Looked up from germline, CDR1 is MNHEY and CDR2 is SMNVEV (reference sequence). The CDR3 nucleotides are TGTGCCAGCAGTTCACGAGAAGAGACCCAGTACTTC. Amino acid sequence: CASSSREETQYF.

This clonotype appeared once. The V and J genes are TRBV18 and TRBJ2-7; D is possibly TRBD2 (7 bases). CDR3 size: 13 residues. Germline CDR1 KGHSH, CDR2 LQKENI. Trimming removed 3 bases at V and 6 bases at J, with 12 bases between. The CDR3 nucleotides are TGTGCCAGCTCACCGAACAGGGAGGGCGAGCAGTACTTC. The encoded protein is CASSPNREGEQYF.

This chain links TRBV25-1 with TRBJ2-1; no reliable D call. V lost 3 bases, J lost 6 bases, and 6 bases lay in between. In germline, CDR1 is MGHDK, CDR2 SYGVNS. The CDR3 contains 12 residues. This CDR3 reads CASSDFSNEQFF. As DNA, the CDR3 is TGTGCCAGCAGTGATTTTAGCAATGAGCAGTTCTTC.

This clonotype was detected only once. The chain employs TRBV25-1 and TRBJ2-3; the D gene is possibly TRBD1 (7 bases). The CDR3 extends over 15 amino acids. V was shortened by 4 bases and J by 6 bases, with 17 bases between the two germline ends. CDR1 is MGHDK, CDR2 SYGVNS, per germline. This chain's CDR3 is CASSGASGGGDTQYF. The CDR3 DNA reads TGTGCCAGCAGTGGGGCTTCAGGGGGAGGCGATACGCAGTATTTT.

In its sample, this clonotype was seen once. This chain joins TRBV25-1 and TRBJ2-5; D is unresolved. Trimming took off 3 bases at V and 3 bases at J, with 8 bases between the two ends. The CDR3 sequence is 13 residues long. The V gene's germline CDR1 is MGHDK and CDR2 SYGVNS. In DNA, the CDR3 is TGTGCCAGCAGTGAGTCTAGGGAAGAGACCCAGTACTTC. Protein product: CASSESREETQYF.

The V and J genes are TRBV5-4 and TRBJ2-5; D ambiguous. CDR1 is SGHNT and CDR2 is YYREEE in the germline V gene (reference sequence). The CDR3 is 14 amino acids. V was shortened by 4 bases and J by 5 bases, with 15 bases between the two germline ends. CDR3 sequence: CASSPFVSEETQYF. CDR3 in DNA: TGTGCCAGCAGCCCCTTTGTTAGTGAGGAGACCCAGTACTTC.

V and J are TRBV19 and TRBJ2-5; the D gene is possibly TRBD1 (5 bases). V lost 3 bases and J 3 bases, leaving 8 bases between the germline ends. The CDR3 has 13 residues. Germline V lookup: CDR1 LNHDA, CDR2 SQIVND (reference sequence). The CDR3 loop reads CASSIDSEETQYF. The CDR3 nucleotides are TGTGCCAGTAGTATCGACAGCGAAGAGACCCAGTACTTC. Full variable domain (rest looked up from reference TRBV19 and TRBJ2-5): DGGITQSPKYLFRKEGQNVTLSCEQNLNHDAMYWYRQDPGQGLRLIYYSQIVNDFQKGDIAEGYSVSREKKESFPLTVTSAQKNPTAFYLCASSIDSEETQYFGPGTRLLVL.